The source of this T cell receptor beta chain is a study of T-cell reconstitution after alpha-beta-depleted transplantation in children. Unique molecular identifiers were incorporated during preparation of the TCRbeta library. In TCRdb, the PCR reads were re-called with MiXCR into one record per CDR3 protein. The sample holds a few hundred thousand distinct CDR3 sequences, 11% seen once. The germline gives CDR1 SGHTA, CDR2 FQGNSA. Trimming removed 0 bases from V and 1 base from J, with 11 bases in between. This CDR3 is 16 amino acids long. This clonotype was seen more than once but under ten times. This chain links TRBV7-2 with TRBJ2-3; D might be TRBD1 (6 bases). The receptor's source is a human donor who donated a stem cell graft to a child with acute myeloid leukemia. Sequenced here: PBMCs from the stem cell graft donor, sampled from the stem cell graft. The CDR3 DNA sequence: TGTGCCAGCAGCTTAGCGTCCCGACAGGGCACAGATACGCAGTATTTT. This gives the protein CASSLASRQGTDTQYF.